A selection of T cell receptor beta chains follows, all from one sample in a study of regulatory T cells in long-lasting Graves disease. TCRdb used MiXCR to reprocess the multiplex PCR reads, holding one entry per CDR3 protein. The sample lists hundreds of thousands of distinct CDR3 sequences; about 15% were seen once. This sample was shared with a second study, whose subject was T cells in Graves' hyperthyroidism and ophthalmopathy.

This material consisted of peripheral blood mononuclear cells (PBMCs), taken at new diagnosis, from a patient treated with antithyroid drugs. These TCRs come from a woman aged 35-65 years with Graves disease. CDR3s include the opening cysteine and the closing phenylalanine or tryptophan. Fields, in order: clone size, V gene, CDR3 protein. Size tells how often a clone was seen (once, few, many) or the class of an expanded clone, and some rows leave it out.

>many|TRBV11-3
CASSLEGHEQFF
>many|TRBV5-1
CASSWGPNSYEQYF
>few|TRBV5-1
CASSLEEGSGNTIYF
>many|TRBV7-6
CASSLNRGDRGTYEQYF
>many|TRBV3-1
CASSPRLDTQYF
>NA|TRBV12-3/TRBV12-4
CASSLHYNRGGKSNQPQHF
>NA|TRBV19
CASSIETSGNTIYF
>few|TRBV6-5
CASSFRDSSYEQYF
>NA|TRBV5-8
CASSSAGGRTGELFF
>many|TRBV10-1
CASSESGLAGSHEQYF
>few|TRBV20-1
CSARDEGTGLPLGYTF
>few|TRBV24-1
CATSDLRGRDRDRYEQYF
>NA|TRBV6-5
CASSATLNQPQHF
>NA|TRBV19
CASRKQLAGALYF
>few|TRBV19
CASSPGGSYEPYF
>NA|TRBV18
CASSPETLYSNQPQHF
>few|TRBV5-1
CASSLDSLSAIAARTPDTQYF
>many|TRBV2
CASSERGTNSPLHF
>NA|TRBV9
CASSVETGTNYGYTF
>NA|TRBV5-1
CASSQGQGTGTGELFF
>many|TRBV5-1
CASSLPDLRVNEQFF
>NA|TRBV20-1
CSMGQVGGNTEAFF
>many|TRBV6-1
CASSGWGNYNEQFF
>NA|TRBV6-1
CASTRAANTEAFF
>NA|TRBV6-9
CASSYSTGVIGELFF
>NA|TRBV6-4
CASSDSSGGAHEQFF
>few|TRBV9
CASSAEGSGGTKNIQYF
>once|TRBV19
CASQKRGGVYEQYF
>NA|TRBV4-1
CASSQVRVSEKLFF
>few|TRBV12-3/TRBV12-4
CASSLTSIKDNEQFF
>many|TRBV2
CASKGREVNEQFF
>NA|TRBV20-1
CSASPFETQYF
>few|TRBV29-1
CSVVKGGKPPYEQYF
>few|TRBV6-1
CASSRGLAGFGNEQFF
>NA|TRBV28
CASSPGQGIMSSYEQYF
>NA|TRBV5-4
CASSWDRADYGYTF
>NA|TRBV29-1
CSVDRPRTRGYNEQFF
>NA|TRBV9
CASSVGVSGNNEQFF
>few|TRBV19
CASSIHGASYEQYF
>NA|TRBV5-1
CASSPGNGFYEQYF
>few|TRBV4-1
CASSQERGGGLGSNQPQHF
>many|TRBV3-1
CASSPGMGIIQYF
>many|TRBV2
CASSADLGETQYF
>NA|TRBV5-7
CASSYLGRDLDGNTIYF
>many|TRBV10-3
CAISEDFSTSYEQYF
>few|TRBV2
CASTWMGETQYF
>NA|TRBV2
CASTHRDNSPLHF
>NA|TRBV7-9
CASSLREGTEAFF
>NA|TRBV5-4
CASSSPPTGGMETQYF
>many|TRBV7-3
CASSLRTVANTGELFF
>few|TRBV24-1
CATSGAGEGAYNEQFF
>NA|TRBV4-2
CASSQDLTLIGTEAFF
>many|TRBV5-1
CASSQTGVVTEAFF
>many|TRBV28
CASSIGNSAYEQYF
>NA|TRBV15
CATSRGVGQGAGGYTF
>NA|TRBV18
CASSRPGGSKNIQYF
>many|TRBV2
CASSVDRTDEKLFF
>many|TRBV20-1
CSASSPRTGGNTEAFF
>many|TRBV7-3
CASSTGGGGPLTGELFF
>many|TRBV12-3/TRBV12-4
CASTYGLNTQYF